This T cell receptor (beta chain) was sequenced for a study of blood T cells in healthy people across ages. A minimum of 7 million PBMCs was isolated per sample. This clonotype was seen only a few times. What it binds is unknown. This CDR3 is 15 amino acids long. Trimming shortened V by 7 bases and J by 4 bases, and 17 bases separated the two germline ends. Germline lookup yields CDR1 SGHDN and CDR2 FVKESK. The authors ran a second PCR of about 6 to 12 cycles using a sample-barcoded 5' primer and a J-beta primer mix. TCRdb reanalysed the 5' RACE reads using MiXCR and keeps one entry per CDR3 protein. The data contain 950,000 to 1,200,000 distinct CDR3 sequences, about two fifths of them singletons. Whole-study findings and limits: Researchers deemed the diversity estimates from one million T cells underestimates.

This chain links TRBV14 with TRBJ2-1; D is ambiguous. This clonotype was sampled from a man younger than 30 in good health. Sequenced material: blood. CDR3 loop: CASTTDPRKYNEQFF. The CDR3 DNA follows: TGTGCCAGCACCACGGACCCTCGAAAATACAATGAGCAGTTCTTC.